One and the same sample provided the 12 T cell receptor beta chains below, sequenced in a study of identifying expanded T cells in peripheral blood. Data came from immunoSEQ multiplex PCR; TCRdb stores just in-frame clones and leaves some out. The data show around 100,000 clones, more than 85% seen once. The sample comprised blood. Receptors were obtained from a person aged 18-69 years in good health.

The genes are TRBV6-5 and TRBJ2-1, with TRBD1 matching over 7 bases. The CDR3 consists of 16 residues. V was pared by 0 bases and J by 0 bases, with 2 bases of the junction left unmatched. Germline V CDR1 and CDR2: MNHEY, SVGAGI. This chain's CDR3 is CASSYSGQSSYNEQFF. DNA of the CDR3: TGTGCCAGCAGTTACTCGGGACAGTCCTCCTACAATGAGCAGTTCTTC.

The V and J genes are TRBV7-8 and TRBJ2-3; 9 nucleotides line up with TRBD2. CDR1 is SGHVS, CDR2 FQNEAQ, per germline. The CDR3 contains 17 residues. The J segment lost 6 bases and the V segment lost 4 bases, leaving 14 bases of the junction unmatched. CDR3 loop: CASSSYLIAGGRDTQYF. The CDR3 DNA reads TGTGCCAGCAGCTCCTACCTCATCGCGGGGGGGCGCGATACGCAGTATTTT.

This rearrangement joins TRBV29-1 to TRBJ1-2; maybe TRBD1 (5 bases). Germline CDR1 and CDR2: SQVTM and ANQGSEA. The CDR3 runs 13 residues. V was shortened by 6 bases and J by 4 bases, with 15 bases between the two germline ends. The CDR3 DNA reads TGCAGCGTGGGGGAACCTACGGGCTATGGCTACACCTTC. Protein product: CSVGEPTGYGYTF.

The V gene is TRBV7-8, the J gene TRBJ2-7; the match to TRBD1 covers 7 bases. With V trimmed by 5 bases and J by 5 bases, 6 bases remained unmatched. The germline gives CDR1 SGHVS, CDR2 FQNEAQ. The CDR3 is made up of 13 amino acids. CDR3 nucleotide sequence: TGTGCCAGCAGCCTAACAGGGGCCAACGAGCAGTACTTC. It is translated as CASSLTGANEQYF.

This rearrangement joins TRBV29-1 to TRBJ2-7; the D is unclear. The germline V and J ends were trimmed by 4 bases and 6 bases, with 13 bases remaining between them. The CDR3 has 12 residues. CDR1 is SQVTM and CDR2 is ANQGSEA in the germline V gene. The CDR3 is CSVVGYLSEQYF. Here the CDR3 DNA reads TGCAGCGTTGTAGGGTACCTGTCCGAGCAGTACTTC.

The V and J genes are TRBV5-1 and TRBJ2-7; D not certain. Trimming shortened V by 2 bases and J by 3 bases, and 9 bases separated the two germline ends. In germline, CDR1 is SGHRS, CDR2 YFSETQ. This CDR3 has 13 residues. The DNA for the CDR3 is TGCGCCAGCAGCTTCGGAGACGACTACGAGCAGTACTTC. As protein: CASSFGDDYEQYF.

The V and J genes are TRBV11-2 and TRBJ2-3; 9 nucleotides line up with TRBD2. V was pared by 4 bases and J by 4 bases, with 6 bases of the junction left unmatched. Per germline, CDR1 SGHAT and CDR2 FQNNGV. The CDR3 has 15 residues. The CDR3 spells CASSSGASGADTQYF. CDR3 nucleotides: TGTGCCAGCAGCTCAGGGGCTAGCGGGGCAGATACGCAGTATTTT. Based on the CDR3 plus reference TRBV11-2 and TRBJ2-3, the full variable domain is EAGVAQSPRYKIIEKRQSVAFWCNPISGHATLYWYQQILGQGPKLLIQFQNNGVVDDSQLPKDRFSAERLKGVDSTLKIQPAKLEDSAVYLCASSSGASGADTQYFGPGTRLTVL.

J is TRBJ1-1 and V is TRBV29-1; 7 bases align to TRBD1. The CDR3 is made up of 13 amino acids. Germline CDR1 and CDR2: SQVTM and ANQGSEA. The V segment lost 7 bases and the J segment 1 base; nucleotides outside the gene matches: 6. The CDR3 DNA follows: TGCAGCGCTAGGACAGGATCGAACACTGAAGCTTTCTTT. This gives the protein CSARTGSNTEAFF. Combining the CDR3 with reference TRBV29-1 and TRBJ1-1 gives the whole variable domain SAVISQKPSRDICQRGTSLTIQCQVDSQVTMMFWYRQQPGQSLTLIATANQGSEATYESGFVIDKFPISRPNLTFSTLTVSNMSPEDSSIYLCSARTGSNTEAFFGQGTRLTVV.

The chain couples TRBV7-2 to TRBJ2-1, with D hard to call. The CDR3 runs 12 residues. Per germline, CDR1 SGHTA and CDR2 FQGNSA. V lost 1 base and J lost 7, with 5 bases in between. CDR3 region: CASSLVGNEQFF. The CDR3 coding sequence is TGTGCCAGCAGCTTAGTGGGGAATGAGCAGTTCTTC.

V and J are TRBV11-3 and TRBJ2-3; the D gene is possibly TRBD1 (6 bases). Germline assignment: CDR1 SGHNT and CDR2 YENEEA. V lost 4 bases and J lost 0, with 8 bases in between. The CDR3 runs 14 residues. The CDR3 loop reads CASSSGQSTDTQYF. The CDR3 bases are TGTGCCAGCAGCTCAGGACAGAGCACAGATACGCAGTATTTT.

This sequence joins TRBV5-4 and TRBJ2-1; TRBD2 matches at 15 bases. Per the germline V gene, CDR1 is SGHNT and CDR2 is YYREEE (reference sequence). The V gene end was trimmed by 3 bases and the J gene end by 7 bases; junction bases not matched to a gene: 5. This CDR3 is built from 16 residues. CDR3 loop: CASSSGLAGGLNEQFF. In DNA, the CDR3 is TGTGCCAGCAGCTCTGGACTAGCGGGGGGGCTAAATGAGCAGTTCTTC.

The gene calls are TRBV7-8 and TRBJ2-7, with no clear D. Per the germline V gene, CDR1 is SGHVS and CDR2 is FQNEAQ. The CDR3 runs 14 residues. With 4 bases removed from V and 5 bases from J, the gap between germline ends came to 15 bases. The CDR3: CASSSLAGNHEQYF. The CDR3 DNA follows: TGTGCCAGCAGCTCCCTCGCAGGTAACCACGAGCAGTACTTC.